Listed below are T cell receptor beta chains from one sample, sequenced in a study of T-cell reconstitution after alpha-beta-depleted transplantation in children. TCRdb analysed the PCR reads with MiXCR anew, one entry per CDR3 protein. The sample lists roughly 220,000 distinct CDR3 sequences, roughly 8.1% seen once, with 35% in the top ten. Sequencing was performed on PBMCs, mostly from graft donor cells, taken 360 days after TCRalphabeta/CD19-depleted stem cell transplant. These receptors all stem from a male patient between 2 and 10 years old who had a stem cell transplant for acute myeloid leukemia, so the T cells may come from the graft donor. Each CDR3 is given with its conserved first and last residue. The D gene is left open where the match is weak. Clone size is given for some rows only: seen once, a few or many times, or a class if the clone is expanded.

V: TRBV7-8; size: .; D: TRBD2; J: TRBJ2-5; CDR3: CASSPGGTSGQETQYF; DNA: TGTGCCAGCAGCCCAGGCGGGACTAGCGGACAAGAGACCCAGTACTTC
V: TRBV7-2; size: .; D: TRBD1; J: TRBJ2-3; CDR3: CASSWDRGRYTQYF; DNA: TGTGCCAGCAGTTGGGACAGGGGGCGTTATACGCAGTATTTT
V: TRBV20-1; size: many; D: TRBD2; J: TRBJ2-5; CDR3: CSASKVAGETQYF; DNA: TGCAGTGCTAGTAAGGTAGCGGGGGAGACCCAGTACTTC
V: TRBV12-3/TRBV12-4; size: .; D: TRBD1; J: TRBJ2-7; CDR3: CASSIQGASYEQYF; DNA: TGTGCCAGCAGTATACAGGGGGCCTCCTACGAGCAGTACTTC
V: TRBV7-9; size: few; D: .; J: TRBJ2-5; CDR3: CASTRDMVASTSYF; DNA: TGTGCCAGCACCCGGGACATGGTCGCCTCTACCTCGTACTTC
V: TRBV11-2; size: .; D: TRBD2; J: TRBJ2-1; CDR3: CASSPHLAGQSSYNEQFF; DNA: TGTGCCAGCAGCCCACACCTAGCGGGGCAAAGCTCCTACAATGAGCAGTTCTTC
V: TRBV7-2; size: .; D: TRBD2; J: TRBJ2-3; CDR3: CASSLLAGGADTQYF; DNA: TGTGCCAGCAGCTTACTAGCGGGAGGGGCAGATACGCAGTATTTT
V: TRBV28; size: many; D: .; J: TRBJ2-1; CDR3: CASTLTWDTEQFF; DNA: TGTGCCAGCACCCTAACGTGGGACACTGAGCAGTTCTTC
V: TRBV3-1; size: few; D: .; J: TRBJ2-1; CDR3: CASTQASRNYNEQFF; DNA: TGTGCCAGCACCCAAGCTAGCAGGAACTACAATGAGCAGTTCTTC
V: TRBV5-4; size: .; D: TRBD1; J: TRBJ2-1; CDR3: CASSLWGRSLLGSGGSYNEQFF; DNA: TGTGCCAGCAGCTTGTGGGGTCGGAGCCTTCTGGGATCAGGGGGCTCCTACAATGAGCAGTTCTTC
V: TRBV11-2; size: many; D: TRBD1; J: TRBJ1-2; CDR3: CASSLRDRVNYGYTF; DNA: TGTGCCAGCAGCTTAAGGGACAGGGTGAACTATGGCTACACCTTC
V: TRBV11-2; size: few; D: TRBD2; J: TRBJ2-1; CDR3: CASSLSGTSGSVTYNEQFF; DNA: TGTGCCAGCAGCTTATCCGGGACTAGCGGGAGCGTCACCTACAATGAGCAGTTCTTC
V: TRBV5-6; size: .; D: .; J: TRBJ2-5; CDR3: CASSLDPGVRKTQYF; DNA: TGTGCCAGCAGCTTGGATCCGGGAGTTCGGAAGACCCAGTACTTC
V: TRBV19; size: .; D: .; J: TRBJ2-7; CDR3: CASGGASDDYEQYF; DNA: TGTGCCAGTGGCGGGGCTAGCGATGACTACGAGCAGTACTTC
V: TRBV5-1; size: .; D: TRBD1; J: TRBJ1-4; CDR3: CASSLGGTGLNEKLFF; DNA: TGCGCCAGCAGCTTGGGCGGGACAGGCCTTAATGAAAAACTGTTTTTT
V: TRBV12-3/TRBV12-4; size: many; D: TRBD1; J: TRBJ2-6; CDR3: CASSLGTGYSGANVLTF; DNA: TGTGCCAGCAGTTTAGGGACAGGATACTCTGGGGCCAACGTCCTGACTTTC
V: TRBV28; size: many; D: .; J: TRBJ1-1; CDR3: CASSFPLQAEAFF; DNA: TGTGCCAGCAGTTTTCCACTCCAGGCTGAAGCTTTCTTT
V: TRBV5-1; size: few; D: .; J: TRBJ2-2; CDR3: CASSWGQNTGELFF; DNA: TGCGCCAGCAGCTGGGGACAGAACACCGGGGAGCTGTTTTTT
V: TRBV5-1; size: few; D: .; J: TRBJ2-3; CDR3: CASSHGTDTQYF; DNA: TGCGCCAGCAGCCACGGGACGGATACGCAGTATTTT
V: TRBV10-3; size: many; D: TRBD1; J: TRBJ2-5; CDR3: CAISPSWDRESTQYF; DNA: TGTGCCATCAGCCCTAGTTGGGACAGGGAATCAACCCAGTACTTC
V: TRBV19; size: few; D: TRBD1; J: TRBJ2-7; CDR3: CASSQTATGALDITIYYEQYF; DNA: TGTGCCAGTAGCCAAACTGCGACAGGGGCCCTTGACATTACGATCTACTACGAGCAGTACTTC
V: TRBV15; size: few; D: .; J: TRBJ1-5; CDR3: CATSRDRVGNQPQHF; DNA: TGTGCCACCAGCAGAGATAGGGTGGGCAATCAGCCCCAGCATTTT
V: TRBV12-3/TRBV12-4; size: few; D: .; J: TRBJ2-2; CDR3: CASSSDRRVYTGELFF; DNA: TGTGCCAGCAGCTCCGACAGGCGGGTATACACCGGGGAGCTGTTTTTT
V: TRBV5-1; size: many; D: .; J: TRBJ2-2; CDR3: CASSLGITGELFF; DNA: TGCGCCAGCAGCTTGGGGATCACCGGGGAGCTGTTTTTT
V: TRBV7-3; size: .; D: .; J: TRBJ2-4; CDR3: CASRTGGLAKNIQYF; DNA: TGTGCCAGTCGTACTGGGGGACTAGCCAAAAACATTCAGTACTTC
V: TRBV4-2; size: few; D: TRBD1; J: TRBJ2-5; CDR3: CASSLRTGNQETQYF; DNA: TGTGCCAGCAGCCTCCGGACAGGGAACCAAGAGACCCAGTACTTC
V: TRBV20-1; size: .; D: .; J: TRBJ1-1; CDR3: CSARGGERLNWGMNTEAFF; DNA: TGCAGTGCTAGAGGGGGGGAAAGGCTTAATTGGGGCATGAACACTGAAGCTTTCTTT
V: TRBV7-8; size: many; D: .; J: TRBJ2-2; CDR3: CASSLEQTNTGELFF; DNA: TGTGCCAGCAGCTTAGAACAAACGAACACCGGGGAGCTGTTTTTT
V: TRBV7-2; size: many; D: TRBD1; J: TRBJ2-2; CDR3: CASRTDRVSGELFF; DNA: TGTGCCAGCAGAACGGACAGGGTGTCCGGGGAGCTGTTTTTT
V: TRBV20-1; size: many; D: TRBD1; J: TRBJ1-1; CDR3: CSARDTRGRTEAFF; DNA: TGCAGTGCTAGAGATACGAGGGGGCGCACTGAAGCTTTCTTT
V: TRBV6-1; size: .; D: .; J: TRBJ2-1; CDR3: CASSDRGRSGGGEQFF; DNA: TGTGCCAGCAGTGATCGAGGTCGTAGTGGAGGGGGTGAGCAGTTCTTC
V: TRBV20-1; size: few; D: .; J: TRBJ2-3; CDR3: CSAPTRSFALHLDTQYF; DNA: TGCAGTGCTCCTACCCGCTCATTCGCGCTTCACCTAGATACGCAGTATTTT
V: TRBV20-1; size: many; D: .; J: TRBJ2-3; CDR3: CSASVGGPDTQYF; DNA: TGCAGTGCTAGTGTGGGGGGCCCAGATACGCAGTATTTT
V: TRBV5-1; size: few; D: .; J: TRBJ1-2; CDR3: CASSLGPSEGYTF; DNA: TGCGCCAGCAGCTTGGGCCCCTCGGAGGGCTACACCTTC
V: TRBV5-5; size: many; D: .; J: TRBJ2-7; CDR3: CASSFTTAYEQYF; DNA: TGTGCCAGCAGCTTTACGACGGCCTACGAGCAGTACTTC
V: TRBV6-2/TRBV6-3; size: many; D: .; J: TRBJ1-5; CDR3: CASSSQEGQPQHF; DNA: TGTGCCAGCAGTTCTCAGGAAGGTCAGCCCCAGCATTTT
V: TRBV7-2; size: few; D: TRBD1; J: TRBJ2-2; CDR3: CATLGDRAPTGELFF; DNA: TGTGCCACCTTGGGGGACAGGGCGCCTACCGGGGAGCTGTTTTTT
V: TRBV29-1; size: many; D: TRBD1; J: TRBJ2-2; CDR3: CSVGDRLNTGELFF; DNA: TGCAGCGTTGGGGACAGGTTAAACACCGGGGAGCTGTTTTTT
V: TRBV7-9; size: many; D: TRBD1; J: TRBJ1-1; CDR3: CASSLQGANTEAFF; DNA: TGTGCCAGCAGCTTACAGGGGGCAAACACTGAAGCTTTCTTT
V: TRBV29-1; size: .; D: TRBD1; J: TRBJ2-7; CDR3: CSVSPGQGIQPSYEQYF; DNA: TGCAGCGTTTCCCCGGGACAGGGAATTCAACCTTCCTACGAGCAGTACTTC
V: TRBV5-1; size: .; D: .; J: TRBJ1-2; CDR3: CASSSGGVNYGYTF; DNA: TGCGCCAGCAGTTCGGGGGGTGTCAACTATGGCTACACCTTC
V: TRBV7-6; size: few; D: .; J: TRBJ1-4; CDR3: CASRMGGVGEKLFF; DNA: TGTGCCAGCAGGATGGGCGGCGTAGGGGAAAAACTGTTTTTT
V: TRBV20-1; size: many; D: .; J: TRBJ2-1; CDR3: CSANGRPYNEQFF; DNA: TGCAGTGCTAACGGGCGGCCCTACAATGAGCAGTTCTTC
V: TRBV20-1; size: few; D: TRBD2; J: TRBJ2-1; CDR3: CSAYGLAGDNEQFF; DNA: TGCAGTGCTTACGGACTAGCGGGAGACAATGAGCAGTTCTTC
V: TRBV6-6; size: many; D: .; J: TRBJ2-7; CDR3: CASSLQGQQYF; DNA: TGTGCCAGCAGTCTACAGGGTCAGCAGTACTTC
V: TRBV7-9; size: few; D: TRBD1; J: TRBJ1-3; CDR3: CASSRDRGLGNTIYF; DNA: TGTGCCAGCAGCCGGGACAGGGGGCTCGGAAACACCATATATTTT
V: TRBV7-2; size: many; D: .; J: TRBJ1-1; CDR3: CASSNARGYTEAFF; DNA: TGTGCCAGCAGCAATGCTCGAGGGTACACTGAAGCTTTCTTT
V: TRBV4-1; size: .; D: TRBD1; J: TRBJ2-4; CDR3: CASSQFTKDRAGKNIQYF; DNA: TGCGCCAGCAGCCAATTCACGAAGGACAGGGCTGGCAAAAACATTCAGTACTTC
V: TRBV20-1; size: few; D: .; J: TRBJ2-3; CDR3: CSARKGGPTDTQYF; DNA: TGCAGTGCTAGGAAGGGGGGCCCCACAGATACGCAGTATTTT
V: TRBV10-3; size: many; D: .; J: TRBJ2-4; CDR3: CAISDPNRGKNIQYF; DNA: TGTGCCATCAGTGACCCAAATAGGGGAAAAAACATTCAGTACTTC
V: TRBV6-5; size: .; D: .; J: TRBJ1-1; CDR3: CASRKQGIQAFF; DNA: TGTGCCAGCAGAAAACAGGGCATCCAAGCTTTCTTT